The 22 T cell receptor beta chains below were found in one sample sequenced in a study of shared clonotypes between healthy human individuals (dated by TCRdb to 2018 to 2020). The library was generated by the immunoSEQ multiplex PCR assay. Imported from immuneACCESS, the table was reduced by TCRdb to in-frame sequences with V and J called. These copies leave out some clones; in studies compared against another copy, an unresolved V gene accounts for under half, and the cause of the remainder is not known. Within this sample are approximately 840,000 clones, with about 96% of them counted one time only. The ten largest clones represent about 0.21% of the sample. CD8 naive samples consisted of CD45RO-negative cells that were positively selected for CCR7, yielding a CD45RA+CCR7+ population without TemRA cells. The sample taken for sequencing was naive CD8+ T cells sorted from blood. Per the publication, the cell subset or site label means: CD45RA+CCR7+. Receptors originate from a young man in good health.

The chain is built from TRBV10-2 and TRBJ2-3; TRBD2 agrees at 7 bases. V lost 2 bases and J lost 0; bases outside the gene matches: 2. Germline V CDR1 and CDR2: WSHSY, SAAADI. The CDR3 is made up of 15 amino acids. The DNA for the CDR3 is TGCGCCAGCAGTGAGGGGACTACAAGCACAGATACGCAGTATTTT. Protein product: CASSEGTTSTDTQYF.

The chain joins TRBV28 to TRBJ2-3, with D possibly TRBD2 on 6 matching bases. V was pared by 5 bases and J by 1 base, with 13 bases between. Germline V gene sequence: CDR1 MDHEN, CDR2 SYDVKM. CDR3 size: 15 residues. In DNA form, the CDR3 reads TGTGCCAGCAGTCCCATCGGGGAGGGCACAGATACGCAGTATTTT. This translates into CASSPIGEGTDTQYF.

The rearrangement links TRBV4-1 to TRBJ1-1, with 9 bases that match TRBD1. The germline gives CDR1 MGHRA, CDR2 YSYEKL. The CDR3 length is 16 residues. The V gene end was trimmed by 1 base and the J gene end by 6 bases; junction bases not matched to a gene: 9. The CDR3 DNA reads as TGCGCCAGCAGCCAAGCTACCGGGACAGGGTTACCTGAAGCTTTCTTT. The encoded protein is CASSQATGTGLPEAFF.

This clone was found a few times. The chain uses TRBV28 and TRBJ2-7, with 9 nucleotides matching TRBD2. Germline values: CDR1 MDHEN, CDR2 SYDVKM. The CDR3 loop spans 15 amino acids. V lost 6 bases, J lost 4 bases, and 10 bases stayed unmatched. CDR3 region: CASSEKREVAYEQYF. In nucleotides, the CDR3 is TGTGCCAGCAGCGAGAAGCGGGAGGTAGCATACGAGCAGTACTTC.

This chain links TRBV4-1 with TRBJ1-4; 8 nucleotides line up with TRBD1. With 5 bases clipped from V and 7 bases from J, the junction kept 6 bases outside the gene matches. The CDR3 extends over 14 amino acids. Looked up from germline, CDR1 is MGHRA and CDR2 is YSYEKL. As DNA, the CDR3 is TGCGCCAGCAGCAGGGTACAGGGGGTTGAAAAACTGTTTTTT. Translation: CASSRVQGVEKLFF.

The chain has TRBV4-1 and TRBJ2-2; TRBD2 matches 8 bases. The CDR3 length is 17 residues. The J segment lost 5 bases and the V segment lost 5 bases, leaving 13 bases of the junction unmatched. The germline V gene has CDR1 MGHRA and CDR2 YSYEKL. The CDR3, as DNA: TGCGCCAGCAGCTTTCGTCCGGGACTAGTAGGAACCGGGGAGCTGTTTTTT. Translating gives CASSFRPGLVGTGELFF.

The V and J genes are TRBV7-3 and TRBJ2-1; TRBD2 might be the D (6 bases). Germline CDR1 reads SGHTA; CDR2 reads FQGTGA. V lost 3 bases and J lost 8, with 11 bases in between. The CDR3 is made up of 13 amino acids. CDR3 coding DNA: TGTGCCAGCAGCTTCTCTAGCGCCGATGAGCAGTTCTTC. Protein sequence: CASSFSSADEQFF. The full variable domain, completed using reference TRBV7-3 and TRBJ2-1, is GAGVSQTPSNKVTEKGKYVELRCDPISGHTALYWYRQSLGQGPEFLIYFQGTGAADDSGLPNDRFFAVRPEGSVSTLKIQRTERGDSAVYLCASSFSSADEQFFGPGTRLTVL.

V is TRBV14 and J is TRBJ2-3; 13 nucleotides match TRBD2. Trimming took 3 bases from V and 6 from J; bases not matched to a gene: 9. This CDR3 is built from 17 residues. Germline V gives CDR1 SGHDN, CDR2 FVKESK. DNA of the CDR3: TGTGCCAGCAGCCAGGACTTACTAGCGGGAGGGTTGGATACGCAGTATTTT. It specifies CASSQDLLAGGLDTQYF.

The CDR3 DNA sequence: TGTGCCAGCAGTGACCCGGGGACAGATACGCAGTATTTT. It encodes CASSDPGTDTQYF. The J gene is TRBJ2-3, the V gene TRBV6-4; TRBD2 is a possible D gene (5 bases). The ends were cut back, 2 bases at V and 3 bases at J, with 6 bases in the middle. Germline CDR1 reads MRHNA; CDR2 reads SNTAGT. The CDR3 runs to 13 residues.

The gene calls are TRBV4-1 and TRBJ2-7, with no clear D. This CDR3 has 14 amino acids. The germline V and J ends were trimmed by 1 base and 3 bases, with 10 bases remaining between them. Germline CDR1 is MGHRA and CDR2 is YSYEKL. CDR3 nucleotides: TGCGCCAGCAGCCAAGCTTCTACGGTCTACGAGCAGTACTTC. Translated, it gives CASSQASTVYEQYF.

In this sample, this clone turned up once. The rearrangement joins TRBV7-9 to TRBJ1-2; tentatively, D is TRBD1 (5 bases). The CDR3 length is 13 residues. Trimming took off 5 bases at V and 6 bases at J, with 13 bases between the two ends. From germline, CDR1 is SEHNR and CDR2 FQNEAQ (reference sequence). CDR3 sequence reads: CASSPTVLDGYTF. CDR3 coding DNA: TGTGCCAGCAGCCCGACAGTTTTAGATGGCTACACCTTC.

V usage is TRBV6-5 and J usage is TRBJ1-2, with unresolved D. V was pared by 4 bases and J by 1 base, with 13 bases between. Per the germline V gene, CDR1 is MNHEY and CDR2 is SVGAGI. The CDR3 extends over 15 amino acids. The CDR3 region has the DNA TGTGCCAGCAGTTCCTCAGCGGCACTTAACTATGGCTACACCTTC. It yields the protein CASSSSAALNYGYTF.

The chain combines TRBV29-1 with TRBJ2-7; 8 bases fit TRBD2. Looked up from germline, CDR1 is SQVTM and CDR2 is ANQGSEA. The CDR3 is 15 residues long. The CDR3 protein is CRGDFSGRRNYEQYF. The CDR3 nucleotides are TGCAGGGGAGACTTCAGCGGGAGAAGGAACTACGAGCAGTACTTC.

This chain connects TRBV7-9 to TRBJ2-5; 10 nucleotides agree with TRBD1. Germline V gene lookup returns CDR1 SEHNR and CDR2 FQNEAQ (reference sequence). J gave up 3 bases and V 5 bases, and 9 bases lay outside the gene matches. The CDR3 is 16 amino acids. Here the CDR3 DNA reads TGTGCCAGCAGCCCCCCCCAGGGACAGGGGAAAGAGACCCAGTACTTC. Amino acid sequence: CASSPPQGQGKETQYF.

V gene TRBV25-1 combines with J gene TRBJ2-1; no clear D. The CDR3 contains 13 residues. Germline V CDR1 and CDR2: MGHDK, SYGVNS. V was pared by 7 bases and J by 6 bases, with 13 bases between. In nucleotides, the CDR3 is TGTGCCAGCATATTACAGTTCGGCAATGAGCAGTTCTTC. It encodes CASILQFGNEQFF.

The gene calls are TRBV11-2 and TRBJ2-7; 8 nucleotides line up with TRBD1. With V trimmed by 5 bases and J by 5 bases, 8 bases remained unmatched. This CDR3 spans 14 amino acids. CDR1 and CDR2 (germline): SGHAT, FQNNGV. The CDR3 DNA follows: TGTGCCAGCAGCCAAGCAACAGGGGGTAACGAGCAGTACTTC. It is translated as CASSQATGGNEQYF.

The chain employs TRBV9 and TRBJ2-5; 12 nucleotides line up with TRBD1. Germline CDR1 is SGDLS and CDR2 is YYNGEE. This CDR3 contains 15 residues. The V and J ends lost 4 bases and 5 bases, in that order; junction bases with no gene match: 6. The CDR3 is CASSPGTGGSETQYF. The CDR3 DNA sequence: TGTGCCAGCAGCCCCGGGACAGGGGGCTCGGAGACCCAGTACTTC.

This clone was recorded once. The V and J genes are TRBV7-2 and TRBJ2-7, with D uncertain. Trimming pared 0 bases from V and 6 bases from J, leaving 12 bases between. The CDR3 covers 14 residues. Germline V gene data show CDR1 as SGHTA and CDR2 as FQGNSA. CDR3 protein: CASSLATEAFEQYF. The CDR3 nucleotides read TGTGCCAGCAGCTTAGCGACTGAAGCCTTCGAGCAGTACTTC.

The chain links TRBV5-4 to TRBJ2-7; perhaps TRBD2 as D (6 bases). Trimming took 0 bases from V and 2 from J, leaving 12 bases between them. There are 15 residues in the CDR3. Germline CDR1 SGHNT, CDR2 YYREEE (reference sequence). The CDR3 DNA reads as TGTGCCAGCAGCTTGGCCGGAGGGCCGGCCTACGAGCAGTACTTC. Protein: CASSLAGGPAYEQYF.

This chain joins TRBV7-9 and TRBJ1-1, with unresolved D. Germline V gene lookup returns CDR1 SEHNR and CDR2 FQNEAQ (reference sequence). Trimming took 6 bases from V and 0 from J, leaving 8 bases between them. The CDR3 is 13 amino acids. This CDR3 reads CASSAVLNTEAFF. For the CDR3, the DNA is TGTGCCAGCAGTGCCGTCTTGAACACTGAAGCTTTCTTT.

The rearrangement links TRBV20-1 to TRBJ2-1; no reliable D call. The V end lost 1 base, the J end lost 8 bases, and 6 bases lay between the germline ends. The CDR3 length is 11 residues. Germline CDR1 is DFQATT and CDR2 is SNEGSKA (reference sequence). CDR3 protein: CSARVIDEQFF. The DNA of the CDR3 is TGCAGTGCTAGAGTAATCGATGAGCAGTTCTTC.

The V gene is TRBV5-1, the J gene TRBJ2-5; D might be TRBD1 (5 bases). V lost 1 base, J lost 5 bases, and 12 bases lay in between. The CDR3 runs 14 residues. Per the germline V gene, CDR1 is SGHRS and CDR2 is YFSETQ. In DNA form, the CDR3 reads TGCGCCAGCAGCTTGTGGCAGGGTGAGGAGACCCAGTACTTC. Its protein product is CASSLWQGEETQYF.